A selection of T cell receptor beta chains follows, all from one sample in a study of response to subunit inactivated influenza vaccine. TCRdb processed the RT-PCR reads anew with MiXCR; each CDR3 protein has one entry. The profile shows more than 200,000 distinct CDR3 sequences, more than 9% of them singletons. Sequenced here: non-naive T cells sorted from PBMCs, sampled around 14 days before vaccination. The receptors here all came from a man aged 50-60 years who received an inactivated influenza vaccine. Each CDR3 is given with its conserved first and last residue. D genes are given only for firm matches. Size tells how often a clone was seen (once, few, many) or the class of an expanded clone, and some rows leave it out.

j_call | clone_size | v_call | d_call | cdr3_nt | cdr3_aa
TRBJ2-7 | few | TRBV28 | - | TGTGCCAGCAGCCGCCTCGGCATGGAGAAGTACGAGCAGTACTTC | CASSRLGMEKYEQYF
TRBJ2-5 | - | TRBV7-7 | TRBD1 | TGTGCCAGCAGCTTAGGTCTGGGGACAGCAGAGACCCAGTACTTC | CASSLGLGTAETQYF
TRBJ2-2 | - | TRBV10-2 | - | TGCGCCAGCATGGCCGGGGCTACCGGGGAGCTGTTTTTT | CASMAGATGELFF
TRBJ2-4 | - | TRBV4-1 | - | TGCGCCAGCAGCCAAGATAGGGCGGGATTAGCCAAAAACATTCAGTACTTC | CASSQDRAGLAKNIQYF
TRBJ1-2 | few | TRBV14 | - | TGTGCCAGCAGCCAACGTTCGGTACCGGGAGTTCGGTATGGCTACACCTTC | CASSQRSVPGVRYGYTF
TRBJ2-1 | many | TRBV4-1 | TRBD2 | TGCGCCAGCAGCCGCGGGGGTTCCAACTACAATGAGCAGTTCTTC | CASSRGGSNYNEQFF
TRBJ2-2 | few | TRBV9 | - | TGTGCCAGCAGCGTAGTGGAGGGCACCGGGGAGCTGTTTTTT | CASSVVEGTGELFF
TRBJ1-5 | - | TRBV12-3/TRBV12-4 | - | TGTGTCAGCAGATTGTGGGGGCGCGGCCTCAATCAGCCCCAGCATTTT | CVSRLWGRGLNQPQHF
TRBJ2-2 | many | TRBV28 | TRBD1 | TGTGCCAGCAGTCGGCCGGGGACAGCCACCGGGGAGCTGTTTTTT | CASSRPGTATGELFF
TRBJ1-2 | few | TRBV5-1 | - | TGCGCCAGCAGCTGGACGGCCGGTACGGGGAATGGCTACACCTTC | CASSWTAGTGNGYTF
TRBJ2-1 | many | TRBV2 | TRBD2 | TGTGCCAGCAAGGCGGGAGGGGTATATGAGCAGTTCTTC | CASKAGGVYEQFF
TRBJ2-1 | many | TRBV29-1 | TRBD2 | TGCAGCTCGGGACTAGACCGATACAATGAGCAGTTCTTC | CSSGLDRYNEQFF
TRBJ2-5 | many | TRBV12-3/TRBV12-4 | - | TGTGCCAGCAGTCGGGCCGGGACGGAAGAGACCCAGTACTTC | CASSRAGTEETQYF
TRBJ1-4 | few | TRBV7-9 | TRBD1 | TGTGCCAGCAGCTCCGGAGGGGGCGCAACTAATGAAAAACTGTTTTTT | CASSSGGGATNEKLFF
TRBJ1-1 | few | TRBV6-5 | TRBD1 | TGTGCCAGCAGTTACAGGGGGCGAAGCACTGAAGCTTTCTTT | CASSYRGRSTEAFF
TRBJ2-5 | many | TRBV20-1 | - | TGCAGTGCTAGAATGGGTCAAGAGACCCAGTACTTC | CSARMGQETQYF
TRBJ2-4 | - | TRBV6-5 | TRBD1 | TGTGCCAGCAGTTCCTACAGGGGGGAAAACATTCAGTACTTC | CASSSYRGENIQYF
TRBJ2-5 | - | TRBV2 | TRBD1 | TGTACCTTCTGTTTCGGGCTTACCGGGACAGGGGAAGAGACCCAGTACTTC | CTFCFGLTGTGEETQYF
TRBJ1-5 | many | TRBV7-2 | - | TGTGCCAGCAGCTTAGTGGACGGGAGCAATCAGCCCCAGCATTTT | CASSLVDGSNQPQHF
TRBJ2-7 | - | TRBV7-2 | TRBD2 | TGTGCCAGCAGCCAAATAAGCGGGAGCCGCTACGAGCAGTACTTC | CASSQISGSRYEQYF
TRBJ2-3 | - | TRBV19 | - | TGTGCCAGTAGTATAGGAAAGGGAGATACGCAGTATTTT | CASSIGKGDTQYF
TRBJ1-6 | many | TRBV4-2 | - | TGTGCCAGCAGCCAATTCCTTCAGGGTGGGGATTCACCCCTCCACTTT | CASSQFLQGGDSPLHF
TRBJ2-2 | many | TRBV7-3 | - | TGTGCCAGCAGCCTGTCCGACACCGGGGAGCTGTTTTTT | CASSLSDTGELFF
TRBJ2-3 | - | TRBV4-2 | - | TGTGCCAGCAGCCAAGGCGCAGGGGGGGAGACGCAGTATTTT | CASSQGAGGETQYF
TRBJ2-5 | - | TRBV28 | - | TGTGCCAGCAGTTTCTCTATAGAGACCCAGTACTTC | CASSFSIETQYF
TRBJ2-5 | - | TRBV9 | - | TGTGCCAGCAGCGTAAGGGCAGGATGGGAGACCCAGTACTTC | CASSVRAGWETQYF
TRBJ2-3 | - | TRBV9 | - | TGTGCCAGCAGCGACACCACAGATACGCAGTATTTT | CASSDTTDTQYF
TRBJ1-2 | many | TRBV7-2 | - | TGTGCCAGCAGCTTAGAACGGGGGCTGTCTGGTGGCTACACCTTC | CASSLERGLSGGYTF
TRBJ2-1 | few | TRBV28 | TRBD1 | TGTGCCAGCAGTTTCCCAAAAAGGACAGGGGGGAATGAGCAGTTCTTC | CASSFPKRTGGNEQFF
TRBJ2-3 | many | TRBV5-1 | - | TGCGCCAGCAGCTTGGCCTCCTTTGGGGACGGGGATACGCAGTATTTT | CASSLASFGDGDTQYF
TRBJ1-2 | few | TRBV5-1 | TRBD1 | TGCGCCAGCAGCCTCGGGACAGGGAATGGCTACACCTTC | CASSLGTGNGYTF
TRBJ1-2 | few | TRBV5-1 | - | TGCGCCAGCAGCTGGGGGACCTCTAACTATGGCTACACCTTC | CASSWGTSNYGYTF
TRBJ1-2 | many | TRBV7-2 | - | TGTGCCAGCAGCTTAGATGGGGGTAGCTATGGCTACACCTTC | CASSLDGGSYGYTF
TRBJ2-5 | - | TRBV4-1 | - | TGCGCCAGCAGCCATCCCGCCGGGACCCGCCCAGAGACCCAGTACTTC | CASSHPAGTRPETQYF
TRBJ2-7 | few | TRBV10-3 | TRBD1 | TGTGCCACCACCCCGCCGGGACAGGGGAGCAACGAGCAGTACTTC | CATTPPGQGSNEQYF
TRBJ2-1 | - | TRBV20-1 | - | TGCAGTGCGCCCATTTATCCTTCGCAGTTCTTC | CSAPIYPSQFF
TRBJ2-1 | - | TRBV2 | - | TGTGCCTTCAGTCATCCCCGAGATACGGAAAGCTCCTACAATGAGCAGTTCTTC | CAFSHPRDTESSYNEQFF
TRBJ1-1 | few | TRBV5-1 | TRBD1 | TGCGCCAGCAGATCACAGGGGGCTAGGGCTGAAGCTTTCTTT | CASRSQGARAEAFF
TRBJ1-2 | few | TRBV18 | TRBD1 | TGTGCCAGCTCACCGCTCGGACAGGGGGGTAGCTATGGCTACACCTTC | CASSPLGQGGSYGYTF
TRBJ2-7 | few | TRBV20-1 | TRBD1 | TGCAGTGCTATTGGGACAGGGACCTCCTACGAGCAGTACTTC | CSAIGTGTSYEQYF
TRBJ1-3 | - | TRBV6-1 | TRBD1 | TGTGCCAGCAGTGCAGACAGGGGTTTTAGAAACACCATATATTTT | CASSADRGFRNTIYF
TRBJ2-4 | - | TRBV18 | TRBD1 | TGTGCCAGCTCCGTAGCACAGGGGATCGGCAAAAACATTCAGTACTTC | CASSVAQGIGKNIQYF
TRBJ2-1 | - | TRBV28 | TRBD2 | TGTGCCAGCAGATCCCCAGGGGCTAGCGGGAGGGCTAGGGATGAGCAGTTCTTC | CASRSPGASGRARDEQFF
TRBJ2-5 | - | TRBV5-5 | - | TGTGCCAGCAGCTTGGGAGGTGAGAGGAGCCAGTACTTC | CASSLGGERSQYF
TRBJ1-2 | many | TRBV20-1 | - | TGCAGTGCCCTAATCCCTAGTCTCGGCTACACCTTC | CSALIPSLGYTF
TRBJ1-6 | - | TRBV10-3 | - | TGTGCCATCAGGCCGGGACCGATGGGTTCACCCCTCCACTTT | CAIRPGPMGSPLHF
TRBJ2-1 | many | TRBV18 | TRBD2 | TGTGCCAGCTCAACTCTGACCGGGCTAGCGGGGGCCCACTACTCAGGGGCTTCCTACAATGAGCAGTTCTTC | CASSTLTGLAGAHYSGASYNEQFF